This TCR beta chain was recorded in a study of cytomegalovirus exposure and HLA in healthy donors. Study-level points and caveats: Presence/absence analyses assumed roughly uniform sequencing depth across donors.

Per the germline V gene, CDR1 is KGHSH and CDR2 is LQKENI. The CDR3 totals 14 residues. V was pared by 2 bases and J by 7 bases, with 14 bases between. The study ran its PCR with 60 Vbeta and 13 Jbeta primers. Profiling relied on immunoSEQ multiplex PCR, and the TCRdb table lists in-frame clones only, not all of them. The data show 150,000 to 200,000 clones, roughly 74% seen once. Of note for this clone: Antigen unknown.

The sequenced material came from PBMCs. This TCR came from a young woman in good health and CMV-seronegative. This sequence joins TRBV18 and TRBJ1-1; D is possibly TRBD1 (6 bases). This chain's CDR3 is CASSPSRQGNEAFF. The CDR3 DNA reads TGTGCCAGCTCACCATCGCGGCAGGGGAATGAAGCTTTCTTT.